This TCR beta chain was identified in a study of cytomegalovirus exposure and HLA in healthy donors. Across the study: An early data release held approximately 80 million unique TCRs from HLA-typed donors. Whole-study findings and limits: Earlier analysis looked at TCR beta V segments, and most were productive about 90% or about 30% of the time.

Germline lookup yields CDR1 MNHEY and CDR2 SVGAGI. The CDR3 runs 15 residues. V gave up 8 bases and J gave up 7 bases; unmatched junction bases: 13. The study ran its PCR with 60 Vbeta and 13 Jbeta primers. The assay was immunoSEQ multiplex PCR, and TCRdb's table has in-frame clones only and misses some. The table includes tens of thousands of clones, 75% to 85% detected once. In the case of this clone: Its target is unknown.

The sequencing sample was made of PBMCs. This clonotype was sampled from a woman in her thirties or forties in good health and CMV-seropositive. The chain is built from TRBV6-5 and TRBJ1-1; 10 bases are shared with TRBD1. The CDR3 reads CASGPQGQGSREAFF. CDR3 nucleotides: TGTGCCAGCGGGCCCCAGGGACAGGGGTCTCGTGAAGCTTTCTTT.